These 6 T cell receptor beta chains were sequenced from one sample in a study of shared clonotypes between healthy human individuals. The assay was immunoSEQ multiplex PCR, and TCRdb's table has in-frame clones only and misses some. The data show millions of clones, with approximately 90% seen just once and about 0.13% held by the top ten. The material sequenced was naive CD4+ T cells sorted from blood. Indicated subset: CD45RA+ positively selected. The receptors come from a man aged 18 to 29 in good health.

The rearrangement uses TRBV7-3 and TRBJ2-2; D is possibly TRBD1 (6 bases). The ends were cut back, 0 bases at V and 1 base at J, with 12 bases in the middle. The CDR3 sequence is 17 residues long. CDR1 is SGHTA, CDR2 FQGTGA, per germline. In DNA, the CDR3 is TGTGCCAGCAGCTTAACCCGGGACACCATGAACACCGGGGAGCTGTTTTTT. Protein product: CASSLTRDTMNTGELFF.

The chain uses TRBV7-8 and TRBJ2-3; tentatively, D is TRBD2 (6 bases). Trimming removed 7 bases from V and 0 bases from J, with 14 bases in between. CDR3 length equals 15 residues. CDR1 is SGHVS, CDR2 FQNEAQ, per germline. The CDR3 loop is CASTSRDSSTDTQYF. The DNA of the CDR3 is TGTGCCAGCACCTCGCGGGACTCGAGCACAGATACGCAGTATTTT.

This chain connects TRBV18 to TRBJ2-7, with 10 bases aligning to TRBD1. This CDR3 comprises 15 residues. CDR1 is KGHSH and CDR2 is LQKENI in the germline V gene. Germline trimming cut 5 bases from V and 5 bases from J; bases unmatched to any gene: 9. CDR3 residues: CASSSTGTGVHEQYF. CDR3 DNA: TGTGCCAGCTCATCTACCGGGACAGGGGTCCACGAGCAGTACTTC.

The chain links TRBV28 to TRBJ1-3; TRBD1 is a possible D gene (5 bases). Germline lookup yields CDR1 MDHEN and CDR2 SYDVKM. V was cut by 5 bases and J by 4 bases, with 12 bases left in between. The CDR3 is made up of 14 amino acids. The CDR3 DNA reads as TGTGCCAGCAGTGGTCAGGGATCCGGAAACACCATATATTTT. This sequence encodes CASSGQGSGNTIYF.

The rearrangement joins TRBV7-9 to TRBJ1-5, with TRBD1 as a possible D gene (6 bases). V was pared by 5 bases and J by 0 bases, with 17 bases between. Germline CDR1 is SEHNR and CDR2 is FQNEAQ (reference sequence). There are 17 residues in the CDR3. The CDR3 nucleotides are TGTGCCAGCAGCACGCGGGACAACTCCCCTAGCAATCAGCCCCAGCATTTT. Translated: CASSTRDNSPSNQPQHF.

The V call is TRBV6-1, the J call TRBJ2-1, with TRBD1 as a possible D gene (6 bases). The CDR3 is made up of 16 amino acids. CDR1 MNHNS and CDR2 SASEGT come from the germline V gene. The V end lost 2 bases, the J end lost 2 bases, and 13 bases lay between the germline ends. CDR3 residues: CASSELGAGAYNEQFF. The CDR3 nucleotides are TGTGCCAGCAGTGAACTTGGGGCAGGGGCCTACAATGAGCAGTTCTTC.